The subject of this entry is one T cell receptor (beta chain). What antigen it recognizes has not been identified. No clone much larger than this one lies a single base away; base qualities are absent. Healthy HIV-negative adults with no recently reported acute infections or vaccinations were included as donors. Every donor was a Caucasian adult living in Nashville, Tennessee, USA. CD4+ T cells were enriched through magnetic negative selection, after which naive cells were positively selected on CD45RA and the remaining negative fraction served as the memory subset. Blood was collected by leukapheresis, and PBMCs were isolated by Ficoll-Histopaque density gradient centrifugation and then cryopreserved in liquid nitrogen vapor phase. Purity and quantity of every magnetically sorted T cell population were checked by analytical flow cytometry. Each sorted fraction had its genomic DNA isolated and then quantified by UV absorbance on a Nanodrop 2000c.

Using the deep immunoSEQ assay, TCR CDR3 regions were amplified from genomic DNA by multiplex PCR. Extracted genomic DNA from each cell subset was distributed evenly across all wells of several immunoSEQ 96-well plates, and each plate was treated as a replicate. Each replicate PCR for sorted subsets received around 0.2 ug genomic DNA, equal to about 30,000 T cell genomes. Purified libraries were measured with a Qubit 3.0 fluorometer, size-checked on a Bioanalyzer 2100, and measured again with the KAPA Library Quantification kit. Each immunoSEQ 96-well plate was sequenced on its own single-read 150-cycle Illumina NextSeq 550 flow cell. The published analysis was carried out like this. Because the immunoSEQ output included only junctional sequences and no quality scores, the filtering could not be the same as the filtering used for full-length reads. To assign V/J genes and CDR3, sequences were annotated using PyIR, a Python wrapper for IgBLAST v1.9, with IMGT germline references. Reads were removed for weak V/J assignments (E-value above 1e-6), missing CDR3, stop codons, out-of-frame junctions, or ambiguous translated residues. V3J clonotypes were defined as sequences sharing an identical inferred V gene, J gene, and CDR3 amino acid sequence. Percentage overlap between repertoires was calculated by dividing the number of shared unique clonotypes by the size of the smaller repertoire. Richness of each repertoire was evaluated using RTK rarefaction, the Chao1 estimator, and Recon v2.1 estimates of unobserved clonotypes. OLGA was used to compute generation probabilities for all TCRbeta clonotypes that the gDNA method yielded from a handful of donors. Not all clones reach the TCRdb copy of this immuneACCESS table, which keeps in-frame sequences only. Checked studies attribute under half of the gap to unresolved V genes and leave the rest unexplained. That table gives V, J and clone size, and the DNA gave D and trimming. The sample records 1,500,000 or so clones, roughly 96% of which are singletons. The leading ten clones occupy 1% to 1.5% of the sample.

These data are taken from a study of shared clonotypes between healthy human individuals (dated by TCRdb to 2018 to 2021). Background for the entire study: The cohort comprised a couple of women and three men aged 18 to 49 years. For each donor, CD4 naive and CD4 memory were each run on three plates, CD8 naive on two plates, and CD8 memory on one plate. The study deeply sequenced blood TCR repertoires of 5 or 6 healthy adults to estimate repertoire size and the extent of clonotype sharing between individuals. Libraries were prepared and TCR repertoires were sequenced by different laboratories using diverse techniques, in order to increase sequencing depth and limit assay-specific biases. Each donor's leukapheresis produced roughly between roughly 0.85 and 10 billion PBMCs. General study outcomes and caveats: Naive subsets generally had larger estimated clonotype richness than memory subsets did. The genetic and exposure-history diversity represented was limited by the small number of donors. Pairwise subsampling led to the expectation that sequencing depth would affect the degree of clonotype sharing among donors. Clonotypes shared by all four sorted-subset donors showed higher generation probabilities than non-shared clonotypes. Sampling was limited to blood, and TCR repertoires in tissue likely differ from TCR repertoires in blood. When several donors were compared, the shared fraction of clonotypes was roughly 4.8% for naive CD4, about 4% for naive CD8, about 2.4% for memory CD4, and around 0.37% for memory CD8. Rarefaction of sorted-subset datasets indicated incomplete sequencing despite the large sequencing depth.

The germline V gene (reference sequence) provides CDR1 SEHNR and CDR2 FQNEAQ. V drops 2 bases and J drops 6 bases, leaving 11 bases in between. The CDR3 covers 13 residues, taking in both the cysteine and the phenylalanine. Of all the DNA, just the CDR3 is kept, 39 bases in frame from base 1. The sequence derives from a young man in good health. The chain is encoded by TRBV7-9 joined to TRBJ2-7, with no reliable assignment of the D segment. The material sequenced was naive CD4+ T cells sorted from blood. The cell subset or site label for this specimen denotes: CD45RA+ positively selected. The nucleotide sequence reads as follows: TGTGCCAGCAGCTTAAGCCCCCTGGGCGAGCAGTACTTC. This is translated as CASSLSPLGEQYF.